The entry that follows covers one TCR beta chain sequence. The target of this receptor is not known. Base-call qualities are not available, and no considerably larger clone is one nucleotide away. The entry originates in a study of multiple sclerosis patients with progressive multifocal leukoencephalopathy (dated by TCRdb to the late 2010s). General notes on the study: Controls were a few natalizumab-treated MS patients who did not develop PML, sampled longitudinally. The study examined peripheral T and B cells of MS patients who developed PML (4 under natalizumab, 1 after alemtuzumab) and treated patients who did not. A couple of patients on natalizumab who later developed PML were tracked over time from before therapy, through 6 and 12 months, up to PML onset. The goal was to find JC virus-specific or public T-cell expansions that arose at the time of PML onset. Results the study describes overall, beyond this receptor: Analysis was limited to peripheral blood, even though cerebrospinal fluid or brain lymphocytes might be more informative for natalizumab-associated PML. Less diverse TRB repertoires in most PML patients were suggested by lower normalized Shannon entropy, whereas values near 1 were observed in the natalizumab-treated controls. When PML developed, neither common TRBV or TRBJ gene usage nor preferential TRBV-TRBJ pairings were detected. Given the small, descriptive cohort, it remained unclear whether the study findings reflect JC virus infection or general immunocompromise. Only PML patients had TRB clones above 0.5% frequency, but the clones expanded at PML onset were already present before and during natalizumab therapy.

Via the germline V gene, CDR1 is MRHNA and CDR2 SNTAGT. The CDR3 covers 13 residues, taking in both the cysteine and the phenylalanine. The entry retains the CDR3 DNA only, 39 bases that are in frame from base 1. From V the trimming removes 5 bases and from J it removes 2 bases, while the gene matches leave 3 bases of the junction unaccounted for. Reading the label with the study, this specimen's time point is: before natalizumab initiation. All listed patients had previously received interferon beta, and all PML patients were female. T0 blood samples were collected before the first natalizumab infusion. Ficoll-Hypaque density gradient centrifugation was used to isolate peripheral blood mononuclear cells. Using the immunoSEQ two-step multiplex PCR at survey-level depth, TRB CDR3 regions were amplified from genomic DNA. To estimate template counts and remove amplification bias, each PCR was spiked with synthetic inline TR CDR3 controls covering all V-J pairings. Reads went through processing to reduce amplification and sequencing bias, and quantification was done against synthetic TR CDR3 analogs. The authors processed their data as follows. Raw data were processed in ImmunoSEQ Analyzer, removing out-of-frame sequences and CDR3s with stop codons, and genes were named by IMGT nomenclature. Repertoire diversity was summarized as normalized Shannon entropy, defined as 1 minus Pielou's evenness. Two TRB sequences were counted as identical only if the two sequences had the same V gene, J gene and CDR3. Public PML clonotypes were defined as CDR3s shared by two or more PML-onset samples but absent from earlier samples, from controls, and from public databases. Positional CDR3 amino acid composition was analyzed in Skylign with the observed count method. The source is immuneACCESS, and TCRdb retained only in-frame sequences with V and J called. Part of the clones is not carried over; for the studies checked, unresolved V genes explain less than half of this, and the remainder is unexplained. From that table come the V and J calls and clone size; the DNA was used to work out D and trimming. A total of around 30,000 clones appear in this sample, 89% of them only once. The leading ten clones occupy around 1.4% of the sample.

This TCR came from a human donor with multiple sclerosis. The sample was PBMCs. The chain employs TRBV6-4 and TRBJ2-7, with 7 bases aligning to TRBD2. The CDR3 is CASSREAAYEQYF. Here is the DNA: TGTGCCAGCAGTCGGGAGGCGGCCTACGAGCAGTACTTC.